The next 27 T cell receptor beta chains were all read from a single sample in a study of blood T cell repertoires in COVID-19. Repertoires were generated with immunoSEQ multiplex PCR, while TCRdb's copy carries only in-frame clones and drops some. The data contain about 53,000 clones, around nine tenths of them singletons. The sequenced sample was peripheral blood. All receptors come from a man aged 50-60 years with acute or convalescent COVID-19.

The V and J genes are TRBV13 and TRBJ2-2; tentatively, D is TRBD2 (6 bases). The germline V and J ends were trimmed by 4 bases and 6 bases, with 18 bases remaining between them. Germline assignment: CDR1 PRHDT and CDR2 FYEKMQ (reference sequence). The CDR3 covers 16 residues. CDR3 sequence (DNA): TGTGCCAGCAGCTCCCTTGGCGGAGGGGACCCCGGGGAGCTGTTTTTT. Translating gives CASSSLGGGDPGELFF.

The J gene is TRBJ2-1, the V gene TRBV4-2; D uncertain. V was shortened by 0 bases and J by 5 bases, with 14 bases between the two germline ends. Germline CDR1 and CDR2: LGHNA and YNFKEQ. The CDR3 contains 16 residues. The CDR3, as DNA: TGTGCCAGCAGCCAAGAATCGCCCCCCTACGACAATGAGCAGTTCTTC. Amino acid sequence: CASSQESPPYDNEQFF.

There are a few counts of this clone. V is TRBV28 and J is TRBJ1-4, with 7 positions matching TRBD1. CDR3 size: 14 residues. V was pared by 6 bases and J by 8 bases, with 9 bases of the junction left unmatched. Germline V gene lookup returns CDR1 MDHEN and CDR2 SYDVKM. The CDR3 DNA is TGTGCCAGCAGCAGAGGGACAGCGAAGGAAAAACTGTTTTTT. It encodes CASSRGTAKEKLFF.

The genes are TRBV28 and TRBJ2-1; 16 nucleotides align to TRBD2. Per the germline V gene, CDR1 is MDHEN and CDR2 is SYDVKM. V lost 6 bases and J lost 0; bases outside the gene matches: 5. This CDR3 region has 18 residues. The CDR3 bases are TGTGCCAGCAGGTGGGGACTAGCGGGAGGGAGCTCCTACAATGAGCAGTTCTTC. This translates into CASRWGLAGGSSYNEQFF.

The CDR3 spells CASSILAGVGEQYF. Written as DNA, the CDR3 is TGTGCCAGCAGTATACTAGCGGGAGTGGGGGAGCAGTACTTC. The genes are TRBV6-5 and TRBJ2-7; 11 nucleotides agree with TRBD2. The V gene's germline CDR1 is MNHEY and CDR2 SVGAGI. V lost 5 bases to trimming and J lost 7 bases; unmatched junction nucleotides: 7. This CDR3 is built from 14 residues.

The rearrangement links TRBV30 to TRBJ1-2, with no clear D. The CDR3 is 12 amino acids. The germline V gene encodes CDR1 GTSNPN and CDR2 SVGIG (reference sequence). Trimming stripped 0 bases from V and 4 bases from J, with 6 bases between. In nucleotides, the CDR3 is TGTGCCTGGAGTGTACGGGGCTATGGCTACACCTTC. It encodes CAWSVRGYGYTF.

This chain uses TRBV19 with TRBJ2-5; 7 nucleotides match TRBD1. The ends lost 4 bases at V and 2 bases at J; junction bases unmatched: 1. The length of the CDR3 is 13 residues. Per germline, CDR1 LNHDA and CDR2 SQIVND (reference sequence). Here the CDR3 reads CASSKGQQETQYF. Written as DNA, the CDR3 is TGTGCCAGTAGTAAGGGACAGCAAGAGACCCAGTACTTC.

The rearrangement joins TRBV10-3 to TRBJ2-5, with D possibly matching TRBD1 (5 bases). V was shortened by 2 bases and J by 3 bases, with 7 bases between the two germline ends. CDR1 and CDR2 from the germline V gene are ENHRY and SYGVKD. CDR3 size: 13 residues. The CDR3 DNA is TGTGCCATCAGTGAGCTCAGGGAAGAGACCCAGTACTTC. This codes for CAISELREETQYF.

J is TRBJ2-1 and V is TRBV6-6, with D possibly TRBD2 on 6 matching bases. Between the trimmed V and J ends, which lost 2 bases and 6 bases, there was a span of 8 bases. The CDR3 contains 13 residues. The V gene's germline CDR1 is MNHNY and CDR2 SVGAGI (reference sequence). The CDR3 reads CASSYGRGNEQFF. Written as DNA, the CDR3 is TGTGCCAGCAGTTACGGGCGGGGCAATGAGCAGTTCTTC.

CDR3 DNA: TGTGCCAGCAGCTTAATACAGGGTGAAGCAGCTTTCTTT. It specifies CASSLIQGEAAFF. J is TRBJ1-1 and V is TRBV7-3; TRBD1 is a possible D gene (6 bases). The V and J ends lost 1 base and 10 bases respectively, with 13 bases between them. CDR1 and CDR2 (germline): SGHTA, FQGTGA. The CDR3 is 13 amino acids.

The chain couples TRBV6-6 to TRBJ2-1; 7 bases map to TRBD1. The ends lost 4 bases at V and 7 bases at J; junction bases unmatched: 4. The CDR3 is 13 amino acids. Germline V gene sequence: CDR1 MNHNY, CDR2 SVGAGI (reference sequence). This chain's CDR3 is CASSSSTGNEQFF. CDR3 coding DNA: TGTGCCAGCAGTTCCTCGACAGGGAATGAGCAGTTCTTC.

The chain has TRBV6-1 and TRBJ1-2, with 7 positions matching TRBD1. CDR1 is MNHNS and CDR2 is SASEGT in the germline V gene. This CDR3 has 15 amino acids. V shed 2 bases and J 4 bases; nucleotides not matched to a gene: 7. This chain's CDR3 is CASSETLGTVYGYTF. CDR3 in DNA: TGTGCCAGCAGTGAAACCTTAGGGACAGTCTATGGCTACACCTTC.

The genes are TRBV11-2 and TRBJ2-5; TRBD2 matches 10 bases. Trimming took 3 bases from V and 6 from J; bases not matched to a gene: 7. CDR3 length: 15 residues. Looked up from germline, CDR1 is SGHAT and CDR2 is FQNNGV. DNA for the CDR3: TGTGCCAGCAGCTTCCCCGGAGCGGGAGGGAAGACCCAGTACTTC. As protein: CASSFPGAGGKTQYF.

This clone has a single count. The chain has TRBV9 and TRBJ1-2, with unresolved D. This CDR3 has 15 residues. V lost 1 base to trimming and J lost 5 bases, with 15 bases between them. The germline V gene has CDR1 SGDLS and CDR2 YYNGEE. CDR3 sequence (DNA): TGTGCCAGCAGCGTATTTCAAGAACAGATTTATGGCTACACCTTC. It is translated as CASSVFQEQIYGYTF.

This clone was seen more than once but under ten times. The genes are TRBV27 and TRBJ2-7; 12 bases are shared with TRBD2. This CDR3 comprises 18 residues. Germline V lookup: CDR1 MNHEY, CDR2 SMNVEV (reference sequence). The V and J ends lost 2 bases and 4 bases, in that order; junction bases with no gene match: 12. For the CDR3, the DNA is TGTGCCAGCAGTTTAATTTGGGGAACGACTAGCGGGAGTTACGAGCAGTACTTC. Its protein is CASSLIWGTTSGSYEQYF.

The rearrangement joins TRBV5-1 to TRBJ1-1, with unresolved D. Trimming removed 7 bases at V and 1 base at J, with 11 bases between. Germline values: CDR1 SGHRS, CDR2 YFSETQ. The CDR3 spans 13 residues. The CDR3 DNA reads as TGCGCCAGCGGTGGTAAGCGGAACACTGAAGCTTTCTTT. It yields the protein CASGGKRNTEAFF.

The chain is built from TRBV2 and TRBJ1-3, with D tentatively TRBD1 (6 bases). This CDR3 is built from 13 residues. Germline V lookup: CDR1 SNHLY, CDR2 FYNNEI. V dropped 8 bases and J dropped 3 bases, with 11 bases sitting between them. As DNA, the CDR3 is TGTGCCAGCGAACAGGGAAATGGAAACACCATATATTTT. Encoded protein: CASEQGNGNTIYF.

CDR3 nucleotides: TGTGCCAGCGTACCCGGGACAGGGAGCAATCAGCCCCAGCATTTT. Translating gives CASVPGTGSNQPQHF. The rearrangement joins TRBV28 to TRBJ1-5; TRBD1 agrees at 9 bases. Unmatched junction bases numbered 6, after V lost 8 bases and J lost 1 base. The CDR3 loop spans 15 amino acids. Germline lookup yields CDR1 MDHEN and CDR2 SYDVKM.

This clone was recorded a few times. V is TRBV15 and J is TRBJ2-7; 12 nucleotides align to TRBD2. The CDR3 covers 16 residues. V dropped 3 bases and J dropped 5; count of bases not matched to a gene: 8. Per the germline V gene, CDR1 is LNHNV and CDR2 is YYDKDF (reference sequence). The CDR3 is CATSRYLAGGPDEQYF. CDR3 DNA: TGTGCCACCAGCAGGTACCTAGCGGGGGGGCCTGACGAGCAGTACTTC.

The V and J genes are TRBV5-1 and TRBJ2-1, with 13 bases matching TRBD2. Germline V gene data show CDR1 as SGHRS and CDR2 as YFSETQ. The CDR3 has 17 residues. The junction had 8 bases not matched to a gene; V was cut back by 3 bases and J by 5 bases. The CDR3 DNA sequence: TGCGCCAGCAGCTCAACGAAAACTAGCGGGAGGGACAATGAGCAGTTCTTC. Translated, it gives CASSSTKTSGRDNEQFF.

J is TRBJ1-5 and V is TRBV11-2; TRBD1 is a possible D gene (6 bases). The CDR3 consists of 14 residues. Per the germline V gene, CDR1 is SGHAT and CDR2 is FQNNGV. V lost 5 bases and J 4 bases, leaving 12 bases between the germline ends. The chain's CDR3 is CASSLGQTNQPQHF. The CDR3 nucleotides read TGTGCCAGCAGCCTCGGACAGACTAATCAGCCCCAGCATTTT.

V and J are TRBV4-1 and TRBJ1-5; 9 bases line up with TRBD1. There are 15 residues in the CDR3. The V and J ends lost 1 base and 9 bases, in that order; junction bases with no gene match: 7. Germline V gene data show CDR1 as MGHRA and CDR2 as YSYEKL. CDR3 loop: CASSQGDRDERPQHF. In DNA, the CDR3 is TGCGCCAGCAGCCAAGGGGACAGGGATGAGAGGCCCCAGCATTTT.

This clone was counted once. This CDR3 is CASSLGMAGTGELFF. CDR3 DNA: TGCGCCAGCAGCTTGGGCATGGCGGGCACCGGGGAGCTGTTTTTT. The V gene is TRBV5-1, the J gene TRBJ2-2; possible D gene TRBD2, 5 bases. Germline CDR1 SGHRS, CDR2 YFSETQ. V gave up 0 bases and J gave up 4 bases, with 10 bases separating them. CDR3 size: 15 residues.

This chain connects TRBV11-1 to TRBJ2-7; 7 bases line up with TRBD1. Germline CDR1 and CDR2: SGHAT and FQDESV (reference sequence). The CDR3 is 15 amino acids. Trimming cost V 1 base and J 2 bases; bases outside gene matches: 5. CDR3 sequence (DNA): TGTGCCAGCAGCTTAGTACAGGGGCGAGCCTACGAGCAGTACTTC. It codes for CASSLVQGRAYEQYF.

The genes are TRBV7-2 and TRBJ2-7; 9 nucleotides line up with TRBD1. Trimming cost V 5 bases and J 1 base; bases outside gene matches: 6. The CDR3 contains 15 residues. Germline CDR1 reads SGHTA; CDR2 reads FQGNSA. CDR3 region: CASSPDRGGSYEQYF. The CDR3 region has the DNA TGTGCCAGCAGCCCCGACAGGGGGGGGTCCTACGAGCAGTACTTC.

The chain uses TRBV6-5 and TRBJ1-6; 9 bases map to TRBD1. With 7 bases clipped from V and 7 bases from J, the junction kept 8 bases outside the gene matches. There are 15 residues in the CDR3. Germline lookup yields CDR1 MNHEY and CDR2 SVGAGI. The CDR3 DNA is TGTGCCAGCACCTCCCCCGGGACAGGGAATTCACCCCTCCACTTT. Its protein is CASTSPGTGNSPLHF.

V usage is TRBV19 and J usage is TRBJ2-2; D unclear. The CDR3 runs to 13 residues. Trimming left V 5 bases short and J 7 bases short, with 11 bases between. Germline CDR1 reads LNHDA; CDR2 reads SQIVND (reference sequence). This chain's CDR3 is CASSPRQDGELFF. The CDR3 region has the DNA TGTGCCAGTAGTCCCCGGCAGGACGGGGAGCTGTTTTTT.